Sequencing of this T cell receptor (beta chain) was carried out in a study of graft-versus-host responses after intestinal transplantation. Study-level information: Transplants given to recipients were multivisceral, liver-intestinal, or isolated intestinal. Every one of the recipients received anti-thymocyte globulin induction and afterwards took tacrolimus and steroids for 3 to 4 years.

In germline, CDR1 is MNHEY, CDR2 SVGAGI. Trimming left V 8 bases short and J 4 bases short, with 15 bases between. The CDR3 is made up of 13 amino acids. Broader study findings: When patients had graft-donor T cell macrochimerism, their allografts held high graft-versus-host to host-versus-graft clonal ratios.

On this clone: What it binds is not known.

Generated by immunoSEQ multiplex PCR, the TCRdb table keeps only in-frame clones and is missing some. Of roughly 9,800 clones in the sample, more than 75% were seen once. This sample comprised PBMCs, obtained roughly 43 days after intestinal transplant. The clonotype originates from a human patient who received an intestinal transplant, so some T cells may come from the graft donor. V and J are TRBV6-5 and TRBJ2-7; a possible D gene is TRBD2 (6 bases). The chain's CDR3 is CASGIGGSYEQYF. The CDR3 region has the DNA TGTGCCAGCGGAATCGGGGGTTCTTACGAGCAGTACTTC.